The clone carrying this T cell receptor beta chain was recorded many times. A much larger clonotype is one base distant, so this may be a read error. The data are from a study of tumor-infiltrating lymphocytes in oesophageal squamous cell carcinoma. CDR1 is SGHVS and CDR2 is FNYEAQ in the germline V gene. The CDR3 loop spans 16 amino acids. V trimming: 5 bases; J trimming: 11 bases; junction bases outside the gene matches: 19. TCRdb re-called the PCR reads through MiXCR, storing one row per CDR3 protein. This sample yields roughly 20,000 distinct CDR3 sequences, of which roughly 37% are seen a single time; 6.8% belongs to the top ten.

The chain uses TRBV7-6 and TRBJ2-5; 8 bases match TRBD2. The sample taken for sequencing was blood. The TCR originated in a male donor with esophageal squamous cell carcinoma. The CDR3 here is CASSPSGGRLVDEQYF. The CDR3 nucleotides are TGTGCCAGCAGCCCCTCCGGCGGGAGGTTGGTGGATGAGCAGTACTTC. Full variable domain (rest looked up from reference TRBV7-6 and TRBJ2-5): GAGVSQSPRYKVTKRGQDVALRCDPISGHVSLYWYRQALGQGPEFLTYFNYEAQQDKSGLPNDRFSAERPEGSISTLTIQRTEQRDSAMYRCASSPSGGRLVDEQYFGPGTRLLVL.